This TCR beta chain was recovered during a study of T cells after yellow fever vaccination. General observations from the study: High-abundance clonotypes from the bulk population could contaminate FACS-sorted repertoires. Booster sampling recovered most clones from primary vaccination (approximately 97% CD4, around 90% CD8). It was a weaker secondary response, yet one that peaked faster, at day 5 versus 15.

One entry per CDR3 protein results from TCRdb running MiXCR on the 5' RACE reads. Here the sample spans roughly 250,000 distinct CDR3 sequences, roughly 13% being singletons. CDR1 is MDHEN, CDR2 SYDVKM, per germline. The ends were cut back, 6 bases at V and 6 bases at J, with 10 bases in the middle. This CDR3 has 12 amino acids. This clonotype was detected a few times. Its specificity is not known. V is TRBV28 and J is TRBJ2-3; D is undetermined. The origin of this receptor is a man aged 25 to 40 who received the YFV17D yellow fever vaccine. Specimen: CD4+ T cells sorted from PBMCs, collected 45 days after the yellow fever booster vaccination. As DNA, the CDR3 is TGTGCCAGCAGCACGATTGGGGATACGCAGTATTTT. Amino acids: CASSTIGDTQYF.